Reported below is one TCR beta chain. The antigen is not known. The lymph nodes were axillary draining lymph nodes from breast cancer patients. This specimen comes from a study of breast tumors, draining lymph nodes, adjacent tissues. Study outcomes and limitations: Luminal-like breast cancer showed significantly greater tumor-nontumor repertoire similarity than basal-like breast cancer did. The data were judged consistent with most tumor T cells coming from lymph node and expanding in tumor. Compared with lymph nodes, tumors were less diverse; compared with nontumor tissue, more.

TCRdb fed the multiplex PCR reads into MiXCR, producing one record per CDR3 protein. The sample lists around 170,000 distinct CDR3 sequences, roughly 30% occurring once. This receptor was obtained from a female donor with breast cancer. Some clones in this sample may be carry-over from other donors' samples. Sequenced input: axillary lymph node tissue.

The CDR3 here is CASSLSRGYSSGANVLTF. The CDR3 DNA follows: TGTGCCAGCAGTCTCTCTCGCGGGTATAGCTCTGGGGCCAACGTCCTGACTTTC. The V gene is TRBV12-3 or TRBV12-4, the J gene TRBJ2-6, with TRBD2 as a possible D gene (5 bases). V lost 5 bases to trimming and J lost 0 bases, with 17 bases between them. This CDR3 is built from 18 residues.